This T cell receptor (beta chain) derives from a study of PD-L1 blockade in urothelial cancer. Overall study: Reported median T cell count for blood samples was around 150,000.

Some clones are missing from TCRdb's copy, which holds only in-frame ones; the method was immunoSEQ multiplex PCR. Of about 69,000 clones in the sample, roughly 91% were seen once. V lost 2 bases, J lost 3 bases, and 6 bases stayed unmatched. From germline, CDR1 is MRHNA and CDR2 SNTAGT. The CDR3 runs to 16 residues. The source material was PBMCs, sampled around atezolizumab (anti-PD-L1) treatment. The TCR was taken from a man aged 60-69 years with urothelial cancer. The gene calls are TRBV6-4 and TRBJ2-2; 7 bases are shared with TRBD2. The CDR3 nucleotides read TGTGCCAGCAGTGACGGGGTAGCGGGCCACACCGGGGAGCTGTTTTTT. Amino acids: CASSDGVAGHTGELFF.